This T cell receptor beta chain was identified during a study of cytomegalovirus exposure and HLA in healthy donors. Overall study findings and caveats: In a later analysis, HLA-associated TCR beta chains were more clonally expanded than equally common others.

Worth noting for this clone: The antigen is unknown.

V was pared by 5 bases and J by 3 bases, with 16 bases between. The germline gives CDR1 MNHEY, CDR2 SMNVEV (reference sequence). CDR3 size: 15 residues. Primers for the PCR totalled 60 Vbeta and 13 Jbeta. Source study methods: There were some 87 million unique TCR beta chains by a later count, and some 10 million of them were shared. Profiled with immunoSEQ multiplex PCR; TCRdb holds only in-frame clones, not every one. The V and J calls and clone size were taken over from that table, and D and trimming were inferred from the DNA. There are 100,000 to 150,000 clones in the sample; more than 65% occur only once, and almost 3% lies in the top ten.

The sample was PBMCs. The sequence derives from a young woman in good health and CMV-seropositive. The chain employs TRBV27 and TRBJ1-1; possible D gene TRBD1, 5 bases. CDR3: CASSKLQEWDTEAFF. The CDR3 DNA reads TGTGCCAGCAGTAAATTACAGGAGTGGGACACTGAAGCTTTCTTT.